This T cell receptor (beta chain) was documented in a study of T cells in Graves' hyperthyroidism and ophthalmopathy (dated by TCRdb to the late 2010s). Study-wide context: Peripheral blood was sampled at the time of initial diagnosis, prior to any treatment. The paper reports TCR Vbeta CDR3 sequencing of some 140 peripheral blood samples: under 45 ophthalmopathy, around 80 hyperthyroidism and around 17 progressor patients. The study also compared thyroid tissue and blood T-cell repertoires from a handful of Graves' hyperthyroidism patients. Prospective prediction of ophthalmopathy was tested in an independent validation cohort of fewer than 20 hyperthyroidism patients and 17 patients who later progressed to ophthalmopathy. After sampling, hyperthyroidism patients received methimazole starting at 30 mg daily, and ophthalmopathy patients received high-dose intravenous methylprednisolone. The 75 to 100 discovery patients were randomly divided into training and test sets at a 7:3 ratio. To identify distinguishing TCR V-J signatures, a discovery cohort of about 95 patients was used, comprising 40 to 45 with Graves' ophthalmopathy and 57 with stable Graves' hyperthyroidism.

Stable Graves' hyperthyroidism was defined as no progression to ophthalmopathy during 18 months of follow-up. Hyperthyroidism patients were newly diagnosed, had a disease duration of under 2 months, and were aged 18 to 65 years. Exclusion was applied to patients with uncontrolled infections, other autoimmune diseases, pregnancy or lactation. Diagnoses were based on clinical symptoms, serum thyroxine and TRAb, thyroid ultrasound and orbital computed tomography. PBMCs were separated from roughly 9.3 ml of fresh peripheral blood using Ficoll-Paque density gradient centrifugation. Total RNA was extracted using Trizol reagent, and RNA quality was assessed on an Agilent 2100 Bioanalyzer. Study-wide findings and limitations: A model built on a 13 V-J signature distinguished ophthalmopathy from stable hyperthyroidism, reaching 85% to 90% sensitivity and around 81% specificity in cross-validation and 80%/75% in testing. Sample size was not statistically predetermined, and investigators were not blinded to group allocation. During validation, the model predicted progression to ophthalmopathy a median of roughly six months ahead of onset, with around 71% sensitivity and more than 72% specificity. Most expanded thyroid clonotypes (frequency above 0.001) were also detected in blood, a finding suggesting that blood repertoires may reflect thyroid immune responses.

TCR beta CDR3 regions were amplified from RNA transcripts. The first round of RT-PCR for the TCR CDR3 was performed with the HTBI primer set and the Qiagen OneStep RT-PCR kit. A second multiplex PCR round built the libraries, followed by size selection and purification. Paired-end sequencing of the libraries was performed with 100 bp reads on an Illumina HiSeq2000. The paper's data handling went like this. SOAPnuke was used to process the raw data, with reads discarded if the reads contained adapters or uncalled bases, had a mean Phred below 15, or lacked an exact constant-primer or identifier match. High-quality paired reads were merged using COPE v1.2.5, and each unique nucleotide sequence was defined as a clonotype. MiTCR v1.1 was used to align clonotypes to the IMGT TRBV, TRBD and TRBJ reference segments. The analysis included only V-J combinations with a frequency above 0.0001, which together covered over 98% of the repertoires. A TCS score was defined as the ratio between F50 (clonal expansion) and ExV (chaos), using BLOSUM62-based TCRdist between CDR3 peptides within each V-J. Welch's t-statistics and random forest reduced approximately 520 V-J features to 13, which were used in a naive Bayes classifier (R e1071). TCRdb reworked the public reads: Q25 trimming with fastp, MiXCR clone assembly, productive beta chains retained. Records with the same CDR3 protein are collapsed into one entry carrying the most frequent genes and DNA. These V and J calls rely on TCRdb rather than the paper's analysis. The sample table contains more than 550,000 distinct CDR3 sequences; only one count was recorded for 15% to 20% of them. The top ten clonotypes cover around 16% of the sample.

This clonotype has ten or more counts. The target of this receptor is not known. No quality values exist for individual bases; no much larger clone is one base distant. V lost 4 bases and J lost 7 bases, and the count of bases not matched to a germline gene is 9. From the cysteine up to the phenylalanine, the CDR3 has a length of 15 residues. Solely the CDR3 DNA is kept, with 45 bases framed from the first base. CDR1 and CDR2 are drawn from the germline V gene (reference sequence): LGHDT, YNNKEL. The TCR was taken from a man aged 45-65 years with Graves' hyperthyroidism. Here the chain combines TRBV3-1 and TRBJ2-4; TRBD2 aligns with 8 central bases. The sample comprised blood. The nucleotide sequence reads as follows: TGTGCCAGCAGCCCCTCCGGGAGGGAGAGGAACATTCAGTACTTC. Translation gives CASSPSGRERNIQYF.